These 29 T cell receptor beta chains originate from one sample sequenced in a study of shared clonotypes between healthy human individuals. The method was immunoSEQ multiplex PCR; TCRdb's version includes in-frame clones alone and lacks a portion of them. The sample includes roughly 2,500,000 clones, 93% of them seen just once. Sequenced: naive CD4+ T cells from PBMCs. Subset indicated: CD45RA+ positively selected. These receptors were taken from a man younger than 35 in good health. Some clones in this sample may be carry-over from other donors' samples.

The sample holds one count of this clone. This chain connects TRBV11-2 to TRBJ2-1; D is ambiguous. Per the germline V gene, CDR1 is SGHAT and CDR2 is FQNNGV. The V gene lost 1 base and the J gene lost 6 bases, with 10 bases spanning the gap. There are 14 residues in the CDR3. CDR3 sequence: CASSLGPGSNEQFF. In DNA, the CDR3 is TGTGCCAGCAGCTTAGGTCCAGGTAGCAATGAGCAGTTCTTC.

As for this clone: Other DNA sequences of this sample code for an identical CDR3. The chain joins TRBV7-2 to TRBJ2-2; D is uncertain. The germline CDR1 and CDR2 sequences are SGHTA and FQGNSA. The CDR3 extends over 12 amino acids. Trimming removed 3 bases at V and 5 bases at J, with 4 bases between. CDR3: CASSLGTGELFF. Written as DNA, the CDR3 is TGTGCCAGCAGCTTGGGGACCGGGGAGCTGTTTTTT.

V and J are TRBV6-1 and TRBJ1-2; D gene ambiguous. The CDR3 runs to 16 residues. Between the trimmed V and J ends, which lost 1 base and 0 bases, there was a span of 12 bases. Germline assignment: CDR1 MNHNS and CDR2 SASEGT. The CDR3 reads CASSEVSGYANYGYTF. The CDR3 DNA is TGTGCCAGCAGTGAAGTTTCGGGGTACGCTAACTATGGCTACACCTTC.

The chain carries TRBV5-1 and TRBJ2-5, with 7 bases matching TRBD1. J lost 5 bases, V lost 1 base, and 5 bases had no gene match. The CDR3 spans 14 residues. Per germline, CDR1 SGHRS and CDR2 YFSETQ. CDR3 sequence (DNA): TGCGCCAGCAGCTTGAAGGGGGCAACGGAGACCCAGTACTTC. Translating gives CASSLKGATETQYF.

About this clone itself: Sequence at one end of the junction differs from germline and may be a read error. The chain is built from TRBV6-5 and TRBJ1-1, with D perhaps matching TRBD1 (5 bases). CDR3 length: 12 amino acids. Looked up from germline, CDR1 is MNHEY and CDR2 is SVGAGI. CDR3 sequence: CASSSSGTQWVF. CDR3 DNA sequence: TGTGCCAGCAGTTCCTCAGGGACCCAGTGGGTCTTT.

The chain has TRBV5-4 and TRBJ2-7; TRBD1 matches 7 bases. Per germline, CDR1 SGHNT and CDR2 YYREEE (reference sequence). Trimming at V came to 4 bases and at J to 5 bases, leaving 9 bases not matched to a gene. The CDR3 loop spans 14 amino acids. CDR3 nucleotide sequence: TGTGCCAGCAGCACTCCCCGGGACAGCCACGAGCAGTACTTC. This translates into CASSTPRDSHEQYF. The full variable domain, completed using reference TRBV5-4 and TRBJ2-7, is ETGVTQSPTHLIKTRGQQVTLRCSSQSGHNTVSWYQQALGQGPQFIFQYYREEENGRGNFPPRFSGLQFPNYSSELNVNALELDDSALYLCASSTPRDSHEQYFGPGTRLTVT.

This clone was detected once. This chain links TRBV29-1 with TRBJ2-1; 8 bases map to TRBD1. The CDR3 runs 13 residues. V was clipped by 1 base and J by 7 bases; unmatched bases: 3. The germline V gene encodes CDR1 SQVTM and CDR2 ANQGSEA. The CDR3 DNA reads as TGCAGCGTTGAAGCAGGGGGCTCGAATGAGCAGTTCTTC. This translates into CSVEAGGSNEQFF.

The CDR3 DNA reads as TGTGCCAGTACGTTGGCCTATAATTCACCCCTCCACTTT. It is translated as CASTLAYNSPLHF. The chain employs TRBV6-5 and TRBJ1-6; no clear D. Between the trimmed V and J ends, which lost 9 bases and 2 bases, there was a span of 8 bases. The CDR3 sequence is 13 residues long. Germline V gives CDR1 MNHEY, CDR2 SVGAGI.

The chain uses TRBV11-2 and TRBJ1-4, with no clear D. This CDR3 has 16 amino acids. The germline V gene has CDR1 SGHAT and CDR2 FQNNGV. Deletions cut 7 bases from V and 2 bases from J, with 17 bases between. The CDR3 loop reads CASTLGNGNTNEKLFF. The CDR3 DNA reads as TGTGCCAGCACCTTGGGTAATGGGAACACTAATGAAAAACTGTTTTTT.

This clone was picked up one time. The rearrangement joins TRBV5-1 to TRBJ1-2; D unclear. This CDR3 has 14 residues. Per the germline V gene, CDR1 is SGHRS and CDR2 is YFSETQ. V lost 6 bases and J 8 bases, leaving 20 bases between the germline ends. CDR3 loop: CASIELPLSGGYTF. Here the CDR3 DNA reads TGCGCCAGCATCGAACTCCCCCTCTCTGGGGGCTACACCTTC. The full variable domain, in which reference TRBV5-1 and TRBJ1-2 provide the parts outside the CDR3, is KAGVTQTPRYLIKTRGQQVTLSCSPISGHRSVSWYQQTPGQGLQFLFEYFSETQRNKGNFPGRFSGRQFSNSRSEMNVSTLELGDSALYLCASIELPLSGGYTFGSGTRLTVV.

In its sample, this clone was seen a few times. The genes are TRBV10-2 and TRBJ1-2; 8 bases match TRBD1. The germline V gene encodes CDR1 WSHSY and CDR2 SAAADI. Trimming took 4 bases from V and 4 from J; bases not matched to a gene: 11. CDR3 size: 16 residues. The CDR3 protein is CASSVLPRTGLYGYTF. The CDR3 DNA sequence: TGCGCCAGCAGTGTGCTCCCTCGGACAGGGCTCTATGGCTACACCTTC.

Turning to this clone: The same CDR3 also results from other DNA sequences found in this sample. V and J are TRBV5-1 and TRBJ2-1; 13 bases are shared with TRBD2. CDR3 size: 15 residues. The trim removed 2 bases at V and 5 bases at J, leaving 1 base unmatched. Germline CDR1 reads SGHRS; CDR2 reads YFSETQ. Here the CDR3 DNA reads TGCGCCAGCAGCTTCGGACTAGCGGGAGACAATGAGCAGTTCTTC. Amino acids: CASSFGLAGDNEQFF.

This clone was picked up a small number of times. The gene calls are TRBV27 and TRBJ1-5, with D maybe TRBD1 (5 bases). CDR3 size: 15 residues. CDR1 and CDR2 from the germline V gene are MNHEY and SMNVEV (reference sequence). Trimming took off 3 bases at V and 2 bases at J, with 11 bases between the two ends. CDR3 in amino acids: CASSFRGPGNQPQHF. The CDR3 DNA follows: TGTGCCAGCAGTTTCCGGGGCCCGGGCAATCAGCCCCAGCATTTT.

J is TRBJ2-3 and V is TRBV5-4; possibly TRBD1 for D (5 bases). Germline CDR1 reads SGHNT; CDR2 reads YYREEE (reference sequence). Trimming left V 4 bases short and J 0 bases short, with 15 bases between. This CDR3 has 16 amino acids. DNA of the CDR3: TGTGCCAGCAGCGCCCGACAGAGCTCTAGCACAGATACGCAGTATTTT. It is translated as CASSARQSSSTDTQYF.

The chain is built from TRBV6-1 and TRBJ2-5; TRBD1 might be the D (7 bases). V lost 2 bases and J 5 bases, leaving 21 bases between the germline ends. This CDR3 region has 17 residues. The germline V gene has CDR1 MNHNS and CDR2 SASEGT. The CDR3 DNA follows: TGTGCCAGCAGTGAACTCGGAGGGGGCTGGGGTAGGGAGACCCAGTACTTC. It is translated as CASSELGGGWGRETQYF.

The V and J genes are TRBV25-1 and TRBJ1-5; 9 bases map to TRBD1. The ends lost 3 bases at V and 5 bases at J; junction bases unmatched: 8. The CDR3 has 16 amino acids. CDR1 is MGHDK, CDR2 SYGVNS, per germline. The CDR3 sequence: CASSESGTGPHQPQHF. DNA for the CDR3: TGTGCCAGCAGTGAGTCCGGGACAGGGCCCCATCAGCCCCAGCATTTT.

This chain links TRBV5-1 with TRBJ2-2, with D possibly matching TRBD1 (5 bases). CDR1 and CDR2 (germline): SGHRS, YFSETQ. This CDR3 contains 15 residues. Trimming pared 7 bases from V and 2 bases from J, leaving 15 bases between. This CDR3 reads CASRWERGNTGELFF. CDR3 nucleotide sequence: TGCGCCAGCCGCTGGGAAAGGGGAAACACCGGGGAGCTGTTTTTT.

The table lists this clone with a few counts. This same CDR3 is encoded by further DNA sequences in the sample. V is TRBV28 and J is TRBJ1-1; D is ambiguous. V was clipped by 1 base and J by 1 base, with 7 bases between them. The CDR3 has 14 residues. The germline V gene has CDR1 MDHEN and CDR2 SYDVKM. This CDR3 is CASSLSLGNTEAFF. CDR3 nucleotide sequence: TGTGCCAGCAGTTTATCCCTGGGGAACACTGAAGCTTTCTTT.

This chain connects TRBV6-8 to TRBJ1-1, with D unresolved. The CDR3 sequence is 11 residues long. Germline V gene sequence: CDR1 MNHGY, CDR2 SAAAGT. V was shortened by 5 bases and J by 8 bases, with 9 bases between the two germline ends. In DNA, the CDR3 is TGTGCCAGCAGTGAGGTCATAGAAGCTTTCTTT. Translating it yields CASSEVIEAFF.

The chain combines TRBV5-4 with TRBJ2-4; D could derive from TRBD1 or TRBD2 (6 bases each). This CDR3 spans 14 amino acids. Germline assignment: CDR1 SGHNT and CDR2 YYREEE (reference sequence). Trimming removed 7 bases at V and 4 bases at J, with 15 bases between. The CDR3 DNA reads as TGTGCCAGCCACACCGGGGGCGGGAAAAACATTCAGTACTTC. This translates into CASHTGGGKNIQYF.

This clone is a singleton in its sample. The identical CDR3 is also encoded by other nucleotide sequences in the sample. The J gene is TRBJ1-1, the V gene TRBV5-1; maybe TRBD1 (6 bases). Trimming cost V 2 bases and J 5 bases, with 7 bases left between them. CDR1 is SGHRS, CDR2 YFSETQ, per germline. This CDR3 is 12 amino acids long. The CDR3 sequence: CASSFQGTEAFF. In DNA form, the CDR3 reads TGCGCCAGCAGCTTTCAGGGGACTGAAGCTTTCTTT.

J is TRBJ2-3 and V is TRBV5-1, with 11 bases aligning to TRBD2. Germline-derived CDR1 and CDR2 are SGHRS and YFSETQ. With V trimmed by 4 bases and J by 4 bases, 8 bases remained unmatched. The CDR3 contains 16 residues. The CDR3: CASSQSGTSGADTQYF. The CDR3 region has the DNA TGCGCCAGCAGCCAGTCCGGGACTAGCGGCGCAGATACGCAGTATTTT.

On this clone itself: This same CDR3 is encoded by further DNA sequences in the sample. This sequence joins TRBV18 and TRBJ1-5; 7 bases match TRBD1. This CDR3 contains 14 residues. V lost 3 bases, J lost 1 base, and 0 bases stayed unmatched. In germline, CDR1 is KGHSH, CDR2 LQKENI. CDR3 bases: TGTGCCAGCTCACCGGGACAGAGCAATCAGCCCCAGCATTTT. Encoded protein: CASSPGQSNQPQHF.

This sequence joins TRBV19 and TRBJ2-5; a possible D gene is TRBD1 (5 bases). CDR1 and CDR2 from the germline V gene are LNHDA and SQIVND (reference sequence). This CDR3 has 12 amino acids. V was clipped by 6 bases and J by 1 base, with 6 bases between them. The CDR3 here is CASRGPQETQYF. In nucleotides, the CDR3 is TGTGCCAGTAGGGGGCCCCAAGAGACCCAGTACTTC.

The sample holds one count of this clone. The chain employs TRBV5-4 and TRBJ2-5; D not resolved. Germline V gene lookup returns CDR1 SGHNT and CDR2 YYREEE (reference sequence). The CDR3 is 15 amino acids. The germline V and J ends were trimmed by 4 bases and 5 bases, with 18 bases remaining between them. The chain's CDR3 is CASSPRAGSAETQYF. The CDR3 DNA reads TGTGCCAGCAGCCCAAGAGCTGGGTCCGCGGAGACCCAGTACTTC.

This chain uses TRBV19 with TRBJ1-4, with a tentative D call TRBD1 (6 bases). The V gene's germline CDR1 is LNHDA and CDR2 SQIVND (reference sequence). The V end was cut by 6 bases, the J end by 0 bases, with 14 bases between. The CDR3 totals 16 residues. The CDR3 here is CASSPRTAPTNEKLFF. The CDR3 nucleotides read TGTGCCAGTAGCCCACGGACAGCACCAACTAATGAAAAACTGTTTTTT.

The chain carries TRBV19 and TRBJ2-2, with D perhaps given as TRBD1 or TRBD2 (5 bases each). The CDR3 length is 14 residues. Trimming pared 4 bases from V and 4 bases from J, leaving 10 bases between. Germline CDR1 LNHDA, CDR2 SQIVND (reference sequence). The chain's CDR3 is CASSRGPVTGELFF. CDR3 sequence (DNA): TGTGCCAGTAGTAGGGGACCCGTCACCGGGGAGCTGTTTTTT.

In this sample, this clone turned up once. V usage is TRBV9 and J usage is TRBJ2-1, with 9 bases matching TRBD1. Looked up from germline, CDR1 is SGDLS and CDR2 is YYNGEE. The length of the CDR3 is 16 residues. V was pared by 4 bases and J by 3 bases, with 8 bases of the junction left unmatched. CDR3 amino acids: CASSSGTGKGYNEQFF. In DNA form, the CDR3 reads TGTGCCAGCAGCTCAGGGACAGGGAAGGGCTACAATGAGCAGTTCTTC. The full variable domain, rest sourced from reference TRBV9 and TRBJ2-1, is DSGVTQTPKHLITATGQRVTLRCSPRSGDLSVYWYQQSLDQGLQFLIQYYNGEERAKGNILERFSAQQFPDLHSELNLSSLELGDSALYFCASSSGTGKGYNEQFFGPGTRLTVL.

V is TRBV19 and J is TRBJ1-4; D perhaps matches TRBD1 (5 bases). Germline CDR1 and CDR2: LNHDA and SQIVND (reference sequence). Trimming took off 5 bases at V and 3 bases at J, with 7 bases between the two ends. The CDR3 length is 13 residues. In DNA form, the CDR3 reads TGTGCCAGTAGTGGGGGATCTAATGAAAAACTGTTTTTT. Amino acid sequence: CASSGGSNEKLFF.